This record covers a single T cell receptor (beta chain). Method: immunoSEQ multiplex PCR; TCRdb's copy keeps in-frame clones and lacks some. The sample includes around 28,000 clones, 70% to 90% of them seen just once. The data derive from a study of OX40 agonist ivuxolimab in advanced cancers. The CDR3 totals 15 residues. V lost 3 bases, J lost 6 bases, and 19 bases lay in between. CDR1 SGDLS and CDR2 YYNGEE come from the germline V gene. The genes are TRBV9 and TRBJ2-7, with D possibly being TRBD2 (7 bases). The specimen comprised CD4+ or CD8+ T cells sorted from blood, sampled in a trial of the OX40 agonist ivuxolimab. The clonotype originates from an adult with an advanced solid tumor such as melanoma, head and neck, liver or kidney cancer. CDR3 coding DNA: TGTGCCAGCAGCGAGGGGGGCGGGAGCTCGGGCGAGCAGTACTTC. Translation gives CASSEGGGSSGEQYF.